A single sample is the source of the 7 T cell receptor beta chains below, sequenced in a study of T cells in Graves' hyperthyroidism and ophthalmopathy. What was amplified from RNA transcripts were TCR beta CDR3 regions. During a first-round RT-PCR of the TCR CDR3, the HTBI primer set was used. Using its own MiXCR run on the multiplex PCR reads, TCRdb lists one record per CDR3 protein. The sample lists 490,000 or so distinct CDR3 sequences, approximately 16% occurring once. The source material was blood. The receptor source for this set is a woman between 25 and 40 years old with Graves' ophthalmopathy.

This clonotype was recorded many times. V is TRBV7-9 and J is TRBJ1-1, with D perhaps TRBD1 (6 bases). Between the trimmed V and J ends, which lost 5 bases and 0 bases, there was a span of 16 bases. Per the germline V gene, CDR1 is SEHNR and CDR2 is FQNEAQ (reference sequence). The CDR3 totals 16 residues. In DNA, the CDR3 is TGTGCCAGCAGCCCGGGACACGGTGAATTGAACACTGAAGCTTTCTTT. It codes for CASSPGHGELNTEAFF. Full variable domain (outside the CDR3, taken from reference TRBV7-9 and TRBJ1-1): DTGVSQNPRHKITKRGQNVTFRCDPISEHNRLYWYRQTLGQGPEFLTYFQNEAQLEKSRLLSDRFSAERPKGSFSTLEIQRTEQGDSAMYLCASSPGHGELNTEAFFGQGTRLTVV.

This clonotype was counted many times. The CDR3 nucleotides read TGTGCCAGCAGTGACCCCAGGGCAGGGGAGATTATAGATACGCAGTATTTT. Its translation is CASSDPRAGEIIDTQYF. The rearrangement links TRBV2 to TRBJ2-3; D perhaps matches TRBD1 (6 bases). Germline V gives CDR1 SNHLY, CDR2 FYNNEI. The V end was cut by 3 bases, the J end by 5 bases, with 21 bases between. The CDR3 has 17 amino acids.

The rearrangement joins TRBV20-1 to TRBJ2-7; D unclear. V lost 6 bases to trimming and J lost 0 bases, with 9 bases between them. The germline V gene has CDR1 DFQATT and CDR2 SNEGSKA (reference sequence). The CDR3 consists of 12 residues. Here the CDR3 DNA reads TGCAGTGCCGACCGGAGCTCCTACGAGCAGTACTTC. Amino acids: CSADRSSYEQYF.

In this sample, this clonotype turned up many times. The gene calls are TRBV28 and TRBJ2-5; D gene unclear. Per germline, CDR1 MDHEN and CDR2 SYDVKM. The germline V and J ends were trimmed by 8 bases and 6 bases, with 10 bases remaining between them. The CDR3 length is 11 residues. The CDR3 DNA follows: TGTGCCAGCTTCGCCCCCCAGACCCAGTACTTC. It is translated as CASFAPQTQYF.

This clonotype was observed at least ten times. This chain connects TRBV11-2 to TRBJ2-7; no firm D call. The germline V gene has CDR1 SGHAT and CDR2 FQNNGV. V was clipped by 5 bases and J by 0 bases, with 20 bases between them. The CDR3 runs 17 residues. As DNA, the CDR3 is TGTGCCAGCAGCACCATACCCGGACGCCGAAGCTCCTACGAGCAGTACTTC. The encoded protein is CASSTIPGRRSSYEQYF.

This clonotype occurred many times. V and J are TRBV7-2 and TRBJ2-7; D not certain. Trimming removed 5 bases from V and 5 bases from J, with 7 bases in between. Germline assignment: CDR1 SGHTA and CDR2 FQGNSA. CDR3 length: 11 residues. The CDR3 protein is CASSPRHEQYF. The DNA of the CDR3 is TGTGCCAGCAGCCCCCGCCACGAGCAGTACTTC.

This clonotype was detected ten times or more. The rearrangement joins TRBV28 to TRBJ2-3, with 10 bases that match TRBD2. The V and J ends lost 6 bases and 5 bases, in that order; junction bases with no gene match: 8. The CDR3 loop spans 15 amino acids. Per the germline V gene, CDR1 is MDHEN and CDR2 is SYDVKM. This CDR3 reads CASSFLAGDGDTQYF. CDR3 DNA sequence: TGTGCCAGCAGCTTCCTAGCGGGAGATGGAGATACGCAGTATTTT.